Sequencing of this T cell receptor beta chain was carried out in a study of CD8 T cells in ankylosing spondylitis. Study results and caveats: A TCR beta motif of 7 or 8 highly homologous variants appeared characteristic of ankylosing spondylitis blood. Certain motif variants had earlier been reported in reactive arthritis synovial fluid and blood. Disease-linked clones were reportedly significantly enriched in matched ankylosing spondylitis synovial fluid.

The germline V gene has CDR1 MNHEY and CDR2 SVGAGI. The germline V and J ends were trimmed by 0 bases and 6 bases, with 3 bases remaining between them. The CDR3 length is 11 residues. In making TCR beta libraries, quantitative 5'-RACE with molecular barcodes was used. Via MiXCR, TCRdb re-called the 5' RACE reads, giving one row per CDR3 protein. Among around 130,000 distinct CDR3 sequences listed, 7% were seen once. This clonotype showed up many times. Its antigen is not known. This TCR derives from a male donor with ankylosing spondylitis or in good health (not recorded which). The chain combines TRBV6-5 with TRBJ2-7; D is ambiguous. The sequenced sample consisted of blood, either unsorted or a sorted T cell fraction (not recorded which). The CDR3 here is CASSYSGEQYF. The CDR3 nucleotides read TGTGCCAGCAGTTACTCGGGCGAGCAGTACTTC.